This T cell receptor (beta chain) was sequenced for a study of identical twins. Study observations and caveats: Twins' excess sharing was less marked for out-of-frame beta sequences.

This clonotype was recorded at least ten times. Antigen specificity is unknown. Addition of a universal primer site occurred through template switching, and cDNA carried unique molecular identifiers. TCRdb itself ran the 5' RACE reads through MiXCR, one entry per CDR3 protein. The sample lists some 500,000 distinct CDR3 sequences; 12% to 15% were seen once. Deletions cut 0 bases from V and 0 bases from J, with 14 bases between. The CDR3 is made up of 18 amino acids. Per the germline V gene, CDR1 is LGHDT and CDR2 is YNNKEL (reference sequence). The sample was also linked to a second study, of yellow fever vaccine responses in identical twins.

This clonotype was obtained from a woman younger than 35 in good health. The specimen sequenced was CD4+ T cells sorted from blood. The V gene is TRBV3-1, the J gene TRBJ1-4; no firm D call. CDR3 in amino acids: CASSQDTSSRATNEKLFF. DNA for the CDR3: TGTGCCAGCAGCCAAGATACCTCCAGCCGTGCAACTAATGAAAAACTGTTTTTT.